The 10 T cell receptor beta chains presented below share a single source sample, sequenced in a study of Graves' ophthalmopathy and Graves' hyperthyroidism. For repertoire sequencing, the TCR beta CDR3 regions were amplified from RNA transcripts. HTBI-primed first-round RT-PCR preceded second-round multiplex PCR. TCRdb independently ran MiXCR on the multiplex PCR reads; one entry per CDR3 protein. The sample includes hundreds of thousands of distinct CDR3 sequences, roughly 14% of them seen just once. The sequencing sample was made of peripheral blood. All receptors derive from a young woman with stable Graves' hyperthyroidism.

This clonotype appeared many times. The chain has TRBV25-1 and TRBJ1-6, with 7 bases identical to TRBD1. The CDR3 totals 16 residues. The germline V gene encodes CDR1 MGHDK and CDR2 SYGVNS. The V gene end was trimmed by 4 bases and the J gene end by 1 base; junction bases not matched to a gene: 4. CDR3: CASSVPGGSYNSPLHF. The CDR3 DNA is TGTGCCAGCAGTGTTCCAGGGGGGTCCTATAATTCACCCCTCCACTTT. The full variable domain, rest sourced from reference TRBV25-1 and TRBJ1-6, is EADIYQTPRYLVIGTGKKITLECSQTMGHDKMYWYQQDPGMELHLIHYSYGVNSTEKGDLSSESTVSRIRTEHFPLTLESARPSHTSQYLCASSVPGGSYNSPLHFGNGTRLTVT.

The table lists this clonotype with many counts. The chain carries TRBV2 and TRBJ1-5, with D unclear. The CDR3 consists of 13 residues. The V gene lost 6 bases and the J gene lost 7 bases, with 13 bases spanning the gap. Germline lookup yields CDR1 SNHLY and CDR2 FYNNEI. The CDR3 bases are TGTGCCAGCAGAGGATCCGGGATCCAGCCCCAGCATTTT. Translating it yields CASRGSGIQPQHF.

In this sample, this clonotype turned up a few times. V and J are TRBV25-1 and TRBJ2-7; D uncertain. V was shortened by 8 bases and J by 6 bases, with 11 bases between the two germline ends. Germline lookup yields CDR1 MGHDK and CDR2 SYGVNS. This CDR3 has 11 amino acids. CDR3 in amino acids: CASGRVGEQYF. DNA for the CDR3: TGTGCCAGCGGTCGGGTAGGCGAGCAGTACTTC.

This clonotype has a count of ten or more. The V and J genes are TRBV11-2 and TRBJ1-2, with 7 bases matching TRBD1. Trimming at V came to 0 bases and at J to 8 bases, leaving 6 bases not matched to a gene. There are 14 residues in the CDR3. Germline V gives CDR1 SGHAT, CDR2 FQNNGV. The CDR3 loop is CASSLEPRGGGYTF. DNA of the CDR3: TGTGCCAGCAGCTTAGAACCCAGGGGGGGGGGCTACACCTTC. Based on the CDR3 plus reference TRBV11-2 and TRBJ1-2, the full variable domain is EAGVAQSPRYKIIEKRQSVAFWCNPISGHATLYWYQQILGQGPKLLIQFQNNGVVDDSQLPKDRFSAERLKGVDSTLKIQPAKLEDSAVYLCASSLEPRGGGYTFGSGTRLTVV.

This clonotype came up many times. In nucleotides, the CDR3 is TGTGCCAGCAGCTTACCGAGATCGCCTGGATTCAATTCCTACGAGCAGTACTTC. Translated: CASSLPRSPGFNSYEQYF. The genes are TRBV7-8 and TRBJ2-7; unclear D gene. From germline, CDR1 is SGHVS and CDR2 FQNEAQ. The CDR3 length is 18 residues. V was trimmed by 2 bases and J by 1 base, leaving 21 bases between them.

The V call is TRBV7-9, the J call TRBJ1-1; D gene uncertain. Germline V lookup: CDR1 SEHNR, CDR2 FQNEAQ (reference sequence). V gave up 3 bases and J gave up 0 bases, with 11 bases separating them. This CDR3 has 15 amino acids. This chain's CDR3 is CASSFYLGMNTEAFF. The CDR3 bases are TGTGCCAGCAGCTTTTATCTGGGGATGAACACTGAAGCTTTCTTT.

This clonotype was counted at least ten times. CDR3 amino acids: CSARDSRVGTGTSPLHF. Written as DNA, the CDR3 is TGCAGTGCTAGAGATTCCCGTGTCGGGACAGGGACTTCACCCCTCCACTTT. The chain carries TRBV20-1 and TRBJ1-6, with TRBD1 matching 9 bases. V gave up 0 bases and J gave up 9 bases; unmatched junction bases: 12. The CDR3 runs to 17 residues. Germline V gene sequence: CDR1 DFQATT, CDR2 SNEGSKA (reference sequence).

This clonotype was seen a handful of times. The J gene is TRBJ1-1, the V gene TRBV29-1; 8 bases map to TRBD1. This CDR3 spans 15 amino acids. CDR1 is SQVTM and CDR2 is ANQGSEA in the germline V gene. CDR3 residues: CGAKTGTGLNTEAFF. Written as DNA, the CDR3 is TGCGGCGCTAAGACCGGGACAGGCTTGAACACTGAAGCTTTCTTT.

This clonotype was counted at least ten times. DNA of the CDR3: TGTGCCAGCAGTTGGGGCAATCAGCCCCAGCATTTT. The encoded protein is CASSWGNQPQHF. The J gene is TRBJ1-5, the V gene TRBV12-3 or TRBV12-4; D not certain. CDR3 size: 12 residues. The V gene lost 4 bases and the J gene lost 2 bases, with 3 bases spanning the gap.

This clonotype was observed a few times. A read error may explain this, as a much larger clone is one base away. A read error is likely, as this CDR3 ends without the conserved phenylalanine or tryptophan. The chain employs TRBV10-3 and TRBJ1-6; 9 nucleotides align to TRBD1. The CDR3 spans 15 residues. Germline V CDR1 and CDR2: ENHRY, SYGVKD. V lost 5 bases and J lost 4; bases outside the gene matches: 3. The CDR3 nucleotides read TGTGCCATCAGTCCCGACAGGGGGTATAATTCACCCCTCCACTCT. This codes for CAISPDRGYNSPLHS.